This T cell receptor beta chain emerged from a study of early T cells in non-severe SARS-CoV-2 infection. For the study at large: Sequencing of unsorted whole blood was done on bulk RNA, leaving chains unpaired. Study-level findings and limits: Private and CD4 specificities were missed by VDJdb matching, skewed to anti-spike CD8.

Tagging with unique molecular identifiers was applied to individual cDNA molecules. Each CDR3 protein gets one entry after TCRdb re-called the 5' RACE reads with MiXCR. The data show over 50,000 distinct CDR3 sequences, 10% to 14% seen once. Germline CDR1 and CDR2: SEHNR and FQNEAQ (reference sequence). The CDR3 contains 17 residues. V lost 5 bases to trimming and J lost 3 bases, with 20 bases between them. This clonotype was seen many times. Its antigen is undetermined. The sequence was collected from an adult who was a healthcare worker with PCR-confirmed SARS-CoV-2 infection or an uninfected control (not recorded which). Sequenced: whole blood. The J gene is TRBJ2-1, the V gene TRBV7-9, with D perhaps TRBD2 (5 bases). In DNA, the CDR3 is TGTGCCAGCAGCGCGACCTGGCGGGTTCCCGTCTACAATGAGCAGTTCTTC. It is translated as CASSATWRVPVYNEQFF.